The 2 T cell receptor beta chains below were found in one sample sequenced in a study of blood T cell repertoires in COVID-19. The protocol was immunoSEQ multiplex PCR, while the TCRdb copy is restricted to in-frame clones and leaves out a portion. This sample has fewer than 200,000 clones, with roughly 88% found just once. The material sequenced was peripheral blood. The source of these receptors is a man aged 55 to 70 who had recovered from COVID-19.

This clone was seen only once. This rearrangement joins TRBV7-2 to TRBJ2-3; 8 bases fit TRBD2. Losses at the gene ends were 5 bases for V and 0 bases for J; bases not matched to a gene: 4. Germline CDR1 SGHTA, CDR2 FQGNSA. This CDR3 contains 15 residues. CDR3: CASSRGGPSTDTQYF. The CDR3 bases are TGTGCCAGCAGCCGGGGGGGCCCTAGCACAGATACGCAGTATTTT.

The rearrangement joins TRBV7-3 to TRBJ2-1; D is perhaps TRBD2 (5 bases). The germline gives CDR1 SGHTA, CDR2 FQGTGA. The CDR3 is made up of 14 amino acids. V lost 3 bases and J 0 bases, leaving 6 bases between the germline ends. CDR3 bases: TGTGCCAGCAGCTTCCGGGGCTCCTACAATGAGCAGTTCTTC. It is translated as CASSFRGSYNEQFF.